The 32 T cell receptor beta chains below were found in one sample sequenced in a study of control samples from healthy donors and cancer patients (dated by TCRdb to 2020 to 2022). Receptor amplification or capture employed the immunoSEQ multiplex PCR assay. TCRdb stores this immuneACCESS table with in-frame sequences only. Part of the clones is absent; in the studies checked, under half of the shortfall reflects unresolved V genes, and no reason is known for the rest. This sample is represented by fewer than 300,000 clones; over 75% of them were singletons. The biggest ten clones account for 13% of the sample. Sequencing was carried out using PBMCs. These receptors were collected from a woman aged 60 to 75 with lung cancer.

The J gene is TRBJ2-7, the V gene TRBV10-1, with 7 bases that match TRBD1. The length of the CDR3 is 15 residues. CDR1 is WNHNN and CDR2 is SYGVQD in the germline V gene (reference sequence). Trimming at V came to 4 bases and at J to 9 bases, leaving 15 bases not matched to a gene. The CDR3 sequence: CASSGEQGPSLVQYF. In DNA form, the CDR3 reads TGCGCCAGCAGTGGGGAACAGGGGCCCTCTTTGGTGCAGTACTTC.

The chain recombines TRBV29-1 with TRBJ2-5, with 11 bases aligning to TRBD2. CDR1 and CDR2 (germline): SQVTM, ANQGSEA. V lost 0 bases and J lost 4; bases outside the gene matches: 7. The CDR3 length is 16 residues. The CDR3 protein is CSVEDPTSGSGETQYF. The CDR3 DNA is TGCAGCGTTGAAGATCCCACTAGCGGGAGCGGAGAGACCCAGTACTTC. The full variable domain, with the rest looked up from reference TRBV29-1 and TRBJ2-5, is SAVISQKPSRDICQRGTSLTIQCQVDSQVTMMFWYRQQPGQSLTLIATANQGSEATYESGFVIDKFPISRPNLTFSTLTVSNMSPEDSSIYLCSVEDPTSGSGETQYFGPGTRLLVL.

J is TRBJ1-4 and V is TRBV4-2; D unresolved. The ends were cut back, 1 base at V and 7 bases at J, with 13 bases in the middle. This CDR3 is 15 amino acids long. Germline V gene data show CDR1 as LGHNA and CDR2 as YNFKEQ. Here the CDR3 reads CASSQGTVGGEKLFF. In DNA form, the CDR3 reads TGTGCCAGCAGCCAAGGAACGGTCGGAGGTGAAAAACTGTTTTTT.

The chain combines TRBV25-1 with TRBJ1-4; 8 nucleotides agree with TRBD1. CDR3 length equals 15 residues. Trimming removed 6 bases from V and 3 bases from J; junction bases left unmatched: 6. Germline loops: CDR1 MGHDK, CDR2 SYGVNS. The CDR3 region is CASRRQGPPNEKLFF. As DNA, the CDR3 is TGTGCCAGCAGGAGACAGGGGCCCCCTAATGAAAAACTGTTTTTT.

This chain uses TRBV12-3 or TRBV12-4 with TRBJ1-1; TRBD1 is a possible D gene (5 bases). The CDR3 extends over 12 amino acids. Trimming took off 8 bases at V and 5 bases at J, with 12 bases between the two ends. The CDR3 loop reads CASGTGRTEAFF. The CDR3 DNA is TGTGCCAGCGGGACCGGGAGGACTGAAGCTTTCTTT.

The rearrangement joins TRBV5-6 to TRBJ1-4; D ambiguous. Germline values: CDR1 SGHDT, CDR2 YYEEEE. The germline V and J ends were trimmed by 0 bases and 7 bases, with 16 bases remaining between them. This CDR3 has 16 residues. As DNA, the CDR3 is TGTGCCAGCAGCTTGGCGGCAGCCGCTGGTGGTGAAAAACTGTTTTTT. Protein sequence: CASSLAAAAGGEKLFF. Together with reference TRBV5-6 and TRBJ1-4, the CDR3 gives the full variable domain: DAGVTQSPTHLIKTRGQQVTLRCSPKSGHDTVSWYQQALGQGPQFIFQYYEEEERQRGNFPDRFSGHQFPNYSSELNVNALLLGDSALYLCASSLAAAAGGEKLFFGSGTQLSVL.

The chain combines TRBV7-9 with TRBJ2-2, with 10 bases fitting TRBD1. The CDR3 contains 18 residues. V trimming: 3 bases; J trimming: 1 base; junction bases outside the gene matches: 8. The germline CDR1 and CDR2 sequences are SEHNR and FQNEAQ (reference sequence). CDR3 residues: CASSFWTGGQLNTGELFF. The CDR3 region has the DNA TGTGCCAGCAGCTTTTGGACAGGGGGTCAGCTGAACACCGGGGAGCTGTTTTTT.

This clone has only one observation. J is TRBJ2-1 and V is TRBV7-3, with no clear D. This CDR3 comprises 15 residues. With 2 bases removed from V and 0 bases from J, the gap between germline ends came to 8 bases. Per germline, CDR1 SGHTA and CDR2 FQGTGA. The CDR3 region is CASSLRAFSYNEQFF. For the CDR3, the DNA is TGTGCCAGCAGCTTACGGGCATTCTCCTACAATGAGCAGTTCTTC.

The chain uses TRBV7-9 and TRBJ1-6; D unresolved. The CDR3 length is 17 residues. Germline CDR1 reads SEHNR; CDR2 reads FQNEAQ (reference sequence). Trimming took 5 bases from V and 4 from J, leaving 18 bases between them. The CDR3 nucleotides are TGTGCCAGCAGCCTCGAAGCGGGCCCCGGATATAATTCACCCCTCCACTTT. Protein product: CASSLEAGPGYNSPLHF.

This clone appeared a single time. The chain's CDR3 is CATAKPPSDTQYF. The CDR3 DNA reads TGCGCCACAGCGAAGCCCCCATCAGATACGCAGTATTTT. The V call is TRBV5-1, the J call TRBJ2-3; D call uncertain. The CDR3 has 13 residues. CDR1 SGHRS and CDR2 YFSETQ come from the germline V gene. Trimming removed 9 bases from V and 4 bases from J, with 15 bases in between.

The chain carries TRBV18 and TRBJ2-1, with 8 bases fitting TRBD2. The CDR3 totals 19 residues. Germline-derived CDR1 and CDR2 are KGHSH and LQKENI. CDR3 nucleotides: TGTCCCCGCCCCCCCCCGCGGCTCGGGGGGGCCCCCCCCTACAATGAGCAGTTCTTC. Protein product: CPRPPPRLGGAPPYNEQFF.

This clone was seen a few times. The V and J genes are TRBV7-9 and TRBJ2-7; TRBD1 might be the D (5 bases). The CDR3 length is 13 residues. The germline CDR1 and CDR2 sequences are SEHNR and FQNEAQ (reference sequence). V shed 1 base and J shed 3 bases, with 7 bases lying between them. The CDR3, as DNA: TGTGCCAGCAGCTTAGGCAGGGTCTACGAGCAGTACTTC. It translates to CASSLGRVYEQYF.

This clone was detected a few times. The V and J genes are TRBV5-1 and TRBJ1-1, with D perhaps TRBD1 (5 bases). Per the germline V gene, CDR1 is SGHRS and CDR2 is YFSETQ. The length of the CDR3 is 14 residues. V was trimmed by 4 bases and J by 11 bases, leaving 21 bases between them. CDR3 sequence reads: CASSPGDSLSGAFF. CDR3 coding DNA: TGCGCCAGCAGCCCGGGGGACTCCTTATCAGGGGCTTTCTTT. Together with reference TRBV5-1 and TRBJ1-1, the CDR3 gives the full variable domain: KAGVTQTPRYLIKTRGQQVTLSCSPISGHRSVSWYQQTPGQGLQFLFEYFSETQRNKGNFPGRFSGRQFSNSRSEMNVSTLELGDSALYLCASSPGDSLSGAFFGQGTRLTVV.

The J gene is TRBJ2-7, the V gene TRBV6-5, with unresolved D. Trimming took 0 bases from V and 2 from J, leaving 11 bases between them. This CDR3 comprises 15 residues. Germline V gene data show CDR1 as MNHEY and CDR2 as SVGAGI. The CDR3: CASSYSIQDPYEQYF. The CDR3 region has the DNA TGTGCCAGCAGTTACTCGATTCAGGACCCCTACGAGCAGTACTTC.

The V call is TRBV2, the J call TRBJ1-4, with 7 bases fitting TRBD1. This CDR3 region has 15 residues. Germline CDR1 reads SNHLY; CDR2 reads FYNNEI. With 5 bases clipped from V and 5 bases from J, the junction kept 8 bases outside the gene matches. CDR3 sequence reads: CASSFLGQVNEKLFF. The CDR3 coding sequence is TGTGCCAGCAGTTTCTTAGGACAGGTCAATGAAAAACTGTTTTTT.

This rearrangement joins TRBV3-1 (or the pseudogene TRBV3-2) to TRBJ2-7; TRBD2 matches at 7 bases. Per germline, CDR1 LGHDT and CDR2 YNNKEL (reference sequence). The CDR3 spans 13 residues. V shed 5 bases, J shed 2 bases, and the junction held 3 bases outside the gene matches. CDR3 in amino acids: CASSSRGAYEQYF. CDR3 DNA: TGTGCCAGCAGCTCCCGGGGGGCCTACGAGCAGTACTTC.

CDR3 residues: CASRVNTGELFF. The CDR3 region has the DNA TGTGCCAGCAGAGTGAACACCGGGGAGCTGTTTTTT. This chain joins TRBV7-2 and TRBJ2-2; D remains ambiguous. Germline assignment: CDR1 SGHTA and CDR2 FQGNSA. Trimming shortened V by 6 bases and J by 1 base, and 3 bases separated the two germline ends. This CDR3 region has 12 residues.

The chain links TRBV5-6 to TRBJ2-1; TRBD2 matches at 7 bases. The germline V gene has CDR1 SGHDT and CDR2 YYEEEE. There are 16 residues in the CDR3. V lost 1 base to trimming and J lost 4 bases; unmatched junction nucleotides: 8. The DNA for the CDR3 is TGTGCCAGCAGCTTGTGGGCTAGCGGAGATTACAATGAGCAGTTCTTC. It is translated as CASSLWASGDYNEQFF.

The V and J genes are TRBV18 and TRBJ1-2, with 8 bases matching TRBD1. J gave up 1 base and V 2 bases, and 9 bases lay outside the gene matches. The CDR3 extends over 17 amino acids. Germline V gives CDR1 KGHSH, CDR2 LQKENI. CDR3 sequence reads: CASSPGTGANLNYGYTF. Written as DNA, the CDR3 is TGTGCCAGCTCACCAGGGACAGGCGCTAACCTTAACTATGGCTACACCTTC.

The chain links TRBV7-6 to TRBJ1-2; perhaps TRBD1 as D (5 bases). Germline-derived CDR1 and CDR2 are SGHVS and FNYEAQ. The CDR3 is made up of 16 amino acids. V was shortened by 1 base and J by 3 bases, with 15 bases between the two germline ends. As DNA, the CDR3 is TGTGCCAGCAGCTTAGGTGGAGGGGAGAGTCACTATGGCTACACCTTC. It codes for CASSLGGGESHYGYTF.

The genes are TRBV28 and TRBJ2-7; the match to TRBD2 covers 10 bases. V shed 11 bases, J shed 4 bases, and the junction held 14 bases outside the gene matches. CDR3 length: 15 residues. Germline values: CDR1 MDHEN, CDR2 SYDVKM. The CDR3 sequence is CASFQASGSRYEQYF. The CDR3 region has the DNA TGTGCCTCATTCCAGGCTAGCGGGAGTCGGTACGAGCAGTACTTC.

V is TRBV20-1 and J is TRBJ1-2; D not certain. V shed 5 bases and J shed 4 bases, with 8 bases lying between them. Germline-derived CDR1 and CDR2 are DFQATT and SNEGSKA (reference sequence). The CDR3 extends over 11 amino acids. CDR3 DNA sequence: TGCAGTGCTGTACTGGGCTATGGCTACACCTTC. Amino acids: CSAVLGYGYTF.

This clone came up a few times. V gene TRBV19 combines with J gene TRBJ2-1; 10 nucleotides match TRBD2. Germline CDR1 LNHDA, CDR2 SQIVND (reference sequence). The CDR3 has 17 residues. The V and J ends lost 8 bases and 8 bases, in that order; junction bases with no gene match: 18. This CDR3 is CASRLTYRASGSDEQFF. In DNA, the CDR3 is TGTGCCAGTCGACTAACATACCGGGCTAGCGGGAGTGATGAGCAGTTCTTC.

The chain has TRBV4-1 and TRBJ2-2; D may be TRBD1 (6 bases). V was shortened by 5 bases and J by 2 bases, with 12 bases between the two germline ends. The germline V gene encodes CDR1 MGHRA and CDR2 YSYEKL. The CDR3 spans 15 residues. This CDR3 reads CASSYGQRNTGELFF. The CDR3 nucleotides read TGCGCCAGCAGCTACGGACAGAGAAACACCGGGGAGCTGTTTTTT.

CDR3 bases: TGTGCCACCAGTGATACCCGGGACCCTTACTACGAGCAGTACTTC. Translating it yields CATSDTRDPYYEQYF. V and J are TRBV24-1 and TRBJ2-7, with D possibly being TRBD1 or TRBD2 (5 bases each). This CDR3 contains 15 residues. Germline V gene data show CDR1 as KGHDR and CDR2 as SFDVKD. V was pared by 3 bases and J by 3 bases, with 14 bases between.

Turning to this clone: Other DNA sequences in the same sample also yield this CDR3. This sequence joins TRBV5-1 and TRBJ2-1; possible D gene TRBD1, 5 bases. The CDR3 length is 14 residues. Trimming stripped 0 bases from V and 4 bases from J, with 8 bases between. The germline V gene encodes CDR1 SGHRS and CDR2 YFSETQ. The CDR3 protein is CASSLATDYNEQFF. The CDR3 region has the DNA TGCGCCAGCAGCTTGGCGACAGATTACAATGAGCAGTTCTTC.

The genes are TRBV3-1 (or the pseudogene TRBV3-2) and TRBJ2-3; D gene unclear. Between the trimmed V and J ends, which lost 1 base and 2 bases, there was a span of 4 bases. Germline V lookup: CDR1 LGHDT, CDR2 YNNKEL (reference sequence). The CDR3 loop spans 13 amino acids. The CDR3, as DNA: TGTGCCAGCAGCCAAGGACTCACAGATACGCAGTATTTT. Translation: CASSQGLTDTQYF.

The chain recombines TRBV5-1 with TRBJ1-1; D gene uncertain. The CDR3 contains 14 residues. The V end lost 4 bases, the J end lost 5 bases, and 15 bases lay between the germline ends. Germline loops: CDR1 SGHRS, CDR2 YFSETQ. CDR3 DNA sequence: TGCGCCAGCAGCCTGACCGGTACGGGGACTGAAGCTTTCTTT. Encoded protein: CASSLTGTGTEAFF.

The V gene is TRBV24-1, the J gene TRBJ2-1; 9 bases align to TRBD2. Germline CDR1 KGHDR, CDR2 SFDVKD. Losses at the gene ends were 5 bases for V and 11 bases for J; bases not matched to a gene: 15. This CDR3 has 16 amino acids. The CDR3 sequence: CATSGNLGTSYIQQFF. Written as DNA, the CDR3 is TGTGCCACCAGTGGCAACCTCGGGACTAGCTATATTCAGCAGTTCTTC.

The CDR3 here is CASRRSGGANQPQHF. The CDR3, as DNA: TGTGCCAGCCGTCGGTCAGGGGGCGCGAATCAGCCCCAGCATTTT. The rearrangement joins TRBV27 to TRBJ1-5, with 8 positions matching TRBD1. V lost 8 bases, J lost 4 bases, and 10 bases stayed unmatched. The CDR3 is made up of 15 amino acids. CDR1 is MNHEY, CDR2 SMNVEV, per germline (reference sequence).

The CDR3 spells CASSIRGALAKNIQYF. DNA for the CDR3: TGTGCCAGCAGCATACGGGGGGCTCTAGCCAAAAACATTCAGTACTTC. The gene calls are TRBV3-1 (or the pseudogene TRBV3-2) and TRBJ2-4; perhaps TRBD2 as D (7 bases). This CDR3 comprises 16 residues. Germline V gene data show CDR1 as LGHDT and CDR2 as YNNKEL (reference sequence). Trimming shortened V by 5 bases and J by 0 bases, and 14 bases separated the two germline ends.

The chain carries TRBV9 and TRBJ1-3; a possible D gene is TRBD1 (5 bases). Trimming left V 4 bases short and J 6 bases short, with 14 bases between. The CDR3 runs to 14 residues. The V gene's germline CDR1 is SGDLS and CDR2 YYNGEE. CDR3 nucleotides: TGTGCCAGCAGCTCGCCGGGGACGGCAAACACCATATATTTT. It specifies CASSSPGTANTIYF.